This T cell receptor (beta chain) was identified in a study of T-cell memory formation after mild COVID-19 (dated by TCRdb to about 2021). Turning to the overall study: Most TCR sequence clusters were specific to one of the two donors. The cohort comprised two young, previously healthy adult volunteers, one female and one male. T-cell clones expanding and contracting after mild COVID-19 in a couple of donors were tracked by longitudinal TCRalpha and TCRbeta repertoire sequencing. On the study overall, not on this receptor specifically: SARS-CoV-2 specificity was not confirmed for the second-wave clones peaking on day 37. Contracting CD4+ clones appeared mostly in the CM and EM memory subsets, whereas CD8+ clones were enriched in EMRA. Only two mild cases were covered in the study, and larger cohorts including severe cases with pre-infection samples were considered necessary. The detection of some responding clones in pre-infection memory suggests that pre-existing cross-reactive memory T cells joined the SARS-CoV-2 response. From day 15 to 85, contracting clones showed balanced CD4/CD8 phenotypes, whereas a second wave of clones that expanded from day 15 to 37 leaned towards CD4+.

Based on the germline V gene, the CDR1 and CDR2 sequences are SGHRS and YFSETQ. Trimming at the junction amounts to 2 bases on V and 2 bases on J, and the germline ends lie 2 bases apart. The CDR3 goes from the cysteine to the phenylalanine over 12 residues. Only CDR3 DNA remains: 36 bases, in frame from the first base. Reads for this sample came from an Illumina NovaSeq 6000. TCRalpha and TCRbeta cDNA libraries were built by 5'RACE with constant-segment primers, adding sample barcodes and unique molecular identifiers. Trizol reagent was used to extract RNA from every sample. Libraries were amplified in two PCR steps, with a second sample barcode and Illumina TruSeq adapters added in the second step. The libraries were sequenced on an Illumina NovaSeq using 2 x 150 bp paired-end reads. On the study's bioinformatics: Demultiplexing of reads and collapsing into UMI-guided consensus sequences were performed with migec v1.2.7. Using mixcr v2.1.11, the UMI consensuses were aligned to TRA and TRB V and J templates and assembled into clonotypes. A clonotype was counted as expanded or contracted only if both edgeR and NoisET called the change significant, with noise models trained on biological replicates. For edgeR calls, a false discovery rate-adjusted p below 0.01 and a log2 fold-change threshold of 1 were applied. PCA with hierarchical clustering of max-normalized trajectories of the 1000 most abundant clonotypes was used as exploratory dynamics analysis. The CD4 or CD8 phenotype of responding clones was assigned using the separately sequenced CD4+ and CD8+ repertoires. TCRdb passed the public sequencing reads through fastp at Q25 and MiXCR, retaining productive beta sequences. CDR3 protein duplicates are merged, each entry listing the most common genes and DNA. For this entry, the V and J calls and clone size follow TCRdb and not the study's own pipeline. In all, the sample holds some 450,000 distinct CDR3 sequences, and under 20% of those were seen once. 20% to 25% of the sample is in the top ten clones.

This clonotype has a handful of counts. Its antigen specificity is not known. No much larger clone exists at a distance of one base, and base qualities are not known. Ficoll-Paque density gradient centrifugation was the method used to isolate PBMCs. This TCR was sampled from a man aged 18 to 29 who had mild COVID-19 (a few samples of this study predate the infection). The sample titles of this study are shuffled in the database, so cell type and time point are left out; the donor was told from shared clones. The chain couples TRBV5-1 to TRBJ2-1; confidence is insufficient to name the D gene. Sequenced: PBMCs or a T cell subset sorted from them (not recorded which). The CDR3 amino acid sequence is: CASSFAYNEQFF. The nucleotide sequence reads TGCGCCAGCAGCTTCGCCTACAATGAGCAGTTCTTC.